This T cell receptor beta chain was identified in a study of molecular identifiers for immune sequencing clone quantification. Study-wide findings and caveats: Spiked TCR RNA from one Jurkat cell reportedly showed up when mixed among 1 million or so naive cells. Under 1% of molecules in naive cells, but over 99% of effector molecules, belonged to clones above 20 RNA copies.

Germline lookup yields CDR1 LGHNA and CDR2 YNFKEQ. CDR3 length: 16 amino acids. The V gene end was trimmed by 0 bases and the J gene end by 2 bases; junction bases not matched to a gene: 1. TCRdb reprocessed the PCR reads via MiXCR and lists one record per CDR3 protein. Among some 680,000 distinct CDR3 sequences listed, 25% were seen once. In this sample, this clonotype turned up a few times. Its antigen remains unknown. Input material: naive CD8+ T cells from blood, with Jurkat cell RNA spiked in. The subset: FACS-sorted CD8+CD4-CCR7+CD45RA+ naive T cells. The receptor comes from a human donor in good health. Some libraries in this study had Jurkat cell RNA spiked in. The rearrangement links TRBV4-2 to TRBJ2-1; TRBD2 agrees at 10 bases. This chain's CDR3 is CASSQESGRAYNEQFF. The CDR3 DNA sequence: TGTGCCAGCAGCCAAGAAAGCGGGAGGGCCTACAATGAGCAGTTCTTC.